This entry describes one TCR beta chain. Germline CDR1 is WSHSY and CDR2 is SAAADI. This CDR3 has 16 amino acids. V was cut by 3 bases and J by 1 base, with 14 bases left in between. This sample is part of a study of T cell changes during pregnancy in multiple sclerosis. The method was immunoSEQ multiplex PCR; TCRdb's version includes in-frame clones alone and lacks a portion of them. The data show tens of thousands of clones, roughly 91% seen once. Sample: CD4+ T cells from peripheral blood mononuclear cells, taken after pregnancy. The TCR comes from a female donor in good health, enrolled as a control in a pregnancy study. The rearrangement uses TRBV10-2 and TRBJ2-3, with a possible D match to TRBD1 (5 bases). CDR3 nucleotides: TGCGCCAGCAGTGATCGGACACGCGAAGGCACAGATACGCAGTATTTT. Amino acids: CASSDRTREGTDTQYF.